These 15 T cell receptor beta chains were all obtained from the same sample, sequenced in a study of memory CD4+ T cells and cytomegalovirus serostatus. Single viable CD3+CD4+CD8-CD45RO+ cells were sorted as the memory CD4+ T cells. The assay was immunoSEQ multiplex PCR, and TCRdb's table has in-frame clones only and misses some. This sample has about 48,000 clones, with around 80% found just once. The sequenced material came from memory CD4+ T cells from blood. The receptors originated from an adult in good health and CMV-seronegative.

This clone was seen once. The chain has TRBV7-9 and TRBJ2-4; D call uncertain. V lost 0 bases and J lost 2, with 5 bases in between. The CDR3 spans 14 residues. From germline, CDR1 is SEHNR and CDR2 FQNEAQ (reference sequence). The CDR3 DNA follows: TGTGCCAGCAGCTTAGCAGGGTCCAAAAACATTCAGTACTTC. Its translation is CASSLAGSKNIQYF.

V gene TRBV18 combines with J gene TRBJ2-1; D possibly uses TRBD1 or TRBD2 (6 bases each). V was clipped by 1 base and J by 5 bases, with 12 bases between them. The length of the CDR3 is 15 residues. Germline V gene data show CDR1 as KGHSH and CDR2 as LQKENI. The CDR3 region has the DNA TGTGCCAGCTCACCACGGACGGGGGCCGACAATGAGCAGTTCTTC. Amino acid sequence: CASSPRTGADNEQFF.

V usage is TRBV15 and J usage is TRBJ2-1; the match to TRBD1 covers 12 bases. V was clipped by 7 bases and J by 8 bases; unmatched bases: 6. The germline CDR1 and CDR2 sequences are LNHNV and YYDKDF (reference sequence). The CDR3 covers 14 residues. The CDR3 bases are TGTGCCACCAACCGGGACAGGGGGCACTATGAGCAGTTCTTC. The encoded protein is CATNRDRGHYEQFF.

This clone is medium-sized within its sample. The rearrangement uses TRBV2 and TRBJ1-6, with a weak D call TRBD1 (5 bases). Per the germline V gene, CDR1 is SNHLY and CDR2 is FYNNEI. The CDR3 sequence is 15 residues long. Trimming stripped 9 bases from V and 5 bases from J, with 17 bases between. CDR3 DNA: TGTGCCAGTGCATTTCGGGACTCGGATAATTCACCCCTCCACTTT. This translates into CASAFRDSDNSPLHF.

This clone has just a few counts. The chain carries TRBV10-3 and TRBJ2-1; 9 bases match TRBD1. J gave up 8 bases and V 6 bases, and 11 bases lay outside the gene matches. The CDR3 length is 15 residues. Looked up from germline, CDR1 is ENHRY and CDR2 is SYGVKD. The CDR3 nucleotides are TGTGCCATCAGCGATGCCGGGACAGGGTACGATGAGCAGTTCTTC. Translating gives CAISDAGTGYDEQFF.

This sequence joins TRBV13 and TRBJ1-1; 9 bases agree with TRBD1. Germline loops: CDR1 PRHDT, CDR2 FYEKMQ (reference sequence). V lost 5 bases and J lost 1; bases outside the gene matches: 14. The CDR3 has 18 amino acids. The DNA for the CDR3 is TGTGCCAGCAGCCCACCCTTGACAGGGGGGAAGTGGAACACTGAAGCTTTCTTT. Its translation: CASSPPLTGGKWNTEAFF.

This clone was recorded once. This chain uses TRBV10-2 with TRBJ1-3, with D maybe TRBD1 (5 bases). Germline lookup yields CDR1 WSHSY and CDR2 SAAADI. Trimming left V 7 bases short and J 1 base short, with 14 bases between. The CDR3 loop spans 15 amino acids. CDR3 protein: CASIAQGSSGNTIYF. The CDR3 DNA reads TGCGCCAGCATAGCGCAGGGTTCTTCTGGAAACACCATATATTTT.

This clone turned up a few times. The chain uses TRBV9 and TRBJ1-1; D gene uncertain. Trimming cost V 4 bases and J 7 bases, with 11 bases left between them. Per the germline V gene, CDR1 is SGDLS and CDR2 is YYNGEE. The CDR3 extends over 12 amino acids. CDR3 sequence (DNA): TGTGCCAGCAGCCCCGCGAAGATTGAAGCTTTCTTT. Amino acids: CASSPAKIEAFF.

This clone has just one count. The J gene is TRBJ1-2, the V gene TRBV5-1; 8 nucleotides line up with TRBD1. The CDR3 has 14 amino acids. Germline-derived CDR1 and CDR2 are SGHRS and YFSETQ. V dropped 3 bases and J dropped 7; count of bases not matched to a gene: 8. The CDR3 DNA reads TGCGCCAGCAGCTCGACAGGGGACTCTGGTGGCTACACCTTC. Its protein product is CASSSTGDSGGYTF.

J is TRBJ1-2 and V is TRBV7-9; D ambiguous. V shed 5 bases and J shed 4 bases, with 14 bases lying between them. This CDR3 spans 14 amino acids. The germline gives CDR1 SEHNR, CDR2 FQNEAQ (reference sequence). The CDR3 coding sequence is TGTGCCAGCAGCCTCCAAGGGATTCTCTATGGCTACACCTTC. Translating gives CASSLQGILYGYTF. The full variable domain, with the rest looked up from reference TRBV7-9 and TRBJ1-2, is DTGVSQNPRHKITKRGQNVTFRCDPISEHNRLYWYRQTLGQGPEFLTYFQNEAQLEKSRLLSDRFSAERPKGSFSTLEIQRTEQGDSAMYLCASSLQGILYGYTFGSGTRLTVV.

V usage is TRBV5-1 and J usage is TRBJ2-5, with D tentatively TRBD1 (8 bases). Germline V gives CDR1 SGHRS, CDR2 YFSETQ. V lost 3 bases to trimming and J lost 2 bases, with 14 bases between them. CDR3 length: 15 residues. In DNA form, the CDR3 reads TGCGCCAGCAGCTGGGGGGGACAGGTACAAGAGACCCAGTACTTC. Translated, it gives CASSWGGQVQETQYF.

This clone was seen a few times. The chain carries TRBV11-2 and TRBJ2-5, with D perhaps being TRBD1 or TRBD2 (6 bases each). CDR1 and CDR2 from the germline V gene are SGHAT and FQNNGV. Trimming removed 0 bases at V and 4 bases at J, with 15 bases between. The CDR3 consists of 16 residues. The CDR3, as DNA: TGTGCCAGCAGCTTAGATGGAACAGGGCGGGGAGAGACCCAGTACTTC. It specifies CASSLDGTGRGETQYF.

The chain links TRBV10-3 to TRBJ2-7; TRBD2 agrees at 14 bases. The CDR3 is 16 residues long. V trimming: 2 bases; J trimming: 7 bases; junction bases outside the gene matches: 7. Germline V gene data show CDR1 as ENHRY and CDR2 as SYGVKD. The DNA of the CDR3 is TGTGCCATCAGTGAGCCGGGACTAGCGGGAGCGGGGGAGCAGTACTTC. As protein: CAISEPGLAGAGEQYF.

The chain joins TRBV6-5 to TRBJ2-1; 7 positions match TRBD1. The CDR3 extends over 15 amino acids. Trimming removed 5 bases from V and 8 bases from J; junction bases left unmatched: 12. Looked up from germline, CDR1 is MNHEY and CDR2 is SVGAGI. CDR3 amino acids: CASSNTGAGYDEQFF. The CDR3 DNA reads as TGTGCCAGCAGTAACACAGGGGCCGGATATGATGAGCAGTTCTTC.

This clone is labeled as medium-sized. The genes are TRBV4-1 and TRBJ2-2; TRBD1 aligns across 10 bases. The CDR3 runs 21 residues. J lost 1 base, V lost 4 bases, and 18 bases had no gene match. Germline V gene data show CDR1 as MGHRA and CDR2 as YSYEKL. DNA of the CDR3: TGCGCCAGCAGCCGTGGGCCAACCGGGACAGGGGCTGGGATGAACACCGGGGAGCTGTTTTTT. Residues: CASSRGPTGTGAGMNTGELFF.